The clone carrying this TCR beta chain occurred many times. Its antigen is still unknown. This specimen belongs to a study of T cell repertoires in cytomegalovirus infection. Study-level background: Selected CMV epitopes included recently identified HLA-C-restricted ones as well as well-studied HLA-B-restricted ones. Public signatures in TCR beta pointed to CMV infection and matching HLA type. The study's findings and limits: HLA-C-restricted CMV clonotypes gave the most frequent clonotype in two of eight donors. Of the TCR beta families, the public ones yielded a cumulative frequency that identified carriers of CMV plus the relevant HLA.

A single record per CDR3 protein comes from TCRdb applying MiXCR to the reads. The sample gives around 360,000 distinct CDR3 sequences, roughly 36% of which show up once; 13% is in the top ten. The CDR3 length is 14 residues. V was pared by 3 bases and J by 1 base, with 9 bases between. CDR1 and CDR2 (germline): SGHTA, FQGNSA. The sample here was cultured PBMCs, taken from culture after CMV antigen stimulation. The genes are TRBV7-2 and TRBJ1-1; possible D gene TRBD1, 6 bases. The source of this sequence is a human donor in good health (CMV status not recorded). Some clones in this sample may be carry-over from other donors' samples. This CDR3 is CASSFGQTNTEAFF. The CDR3 nucleotides are TGTGCCAGCAGCTTTGGACAGACGAACACTGAAGCTTTCTTT.